A single sample gave rise to the 24 T cell receptor beta chains below, sequenced in a study of Ad26.COV2.S vaccination and SARS-CoV-2 variants. The treatment denotes: roughly 20 received Ad26.COV2.S at low or high dose, single or two shots; about 5 received placebo; per-sample allocation not given. Sample collection was performed on day 63 after the first vaccine or placebo injection. Libraries were prepared by immunoSEQ multiplex PCR; TCRdb keeps only in-frame clonotypes and omits some of them. This sample has over 450,000 clones, with 80% to 90% found just once. This specimen was peripheral blood, taken in a trial of Ad26.COV2.S vaccine versus placebo. The receptors come from a person between 18 and 65 years old who received the Ad26.COV2.S COVID-19 vaccine or a placebo.

This clone was seen only once. The chain uses TRBV27 and TRBJ2-3; D may correspond to TRBD1 or TRBD2 (5 bases each). The CDR3 runs to 14 residues. Between the trimmed V and J ends, which lost 4 bases and 2 bases, there was a span of 10 bases. Germline CDR1 is MNHEY and CDR2 is SMNVEV (reference sequence). The CDR3 bases are TGTGCCAGCAGTTCAGGGAGTTTCACAGATACGCAGTATTTT. Residues: CASSSGSFTDTQYF.

The rearrangement joins TRBV3-1 (or the pseudogene TRBV3-2) to TRBJ2-5, with 7 nucleotides matching TRBD1. J gave up 5 bases and V 4 bases, and 7 bases lay outside the gene matches. Germline V gives CDR1 LGHDT, CDR2 YNNKEL (reference sequence). The CDR3 has 14 residues. CDR3 residues: CASSLSEGAETQYF. CDR3 nucleotides: TGTGCCAGCAGCCTATCCGAGGGGGCGGAGACCCAGTACTTC.

CDR3 nucleotides: TGTGCCAGCAGTGGGACAGGAGAACAGCCCCAGCATTTT. It is translated as CASSGTGEQPQHF. The chain couples TRBV2 to TRBJ1-5; 7 nucleotides align to TRBD1. The length of the CDR3 is 13 residues. After removal of 4 bases from V and 7 bases from J, the junction contained 4 bases not matched to a gene. The germline V gene encodes CDR1 SNHLY and CDR2 FYNNEI.

This chain links TRBV2 with TRBJ1-4; D unresolved. The CDR3 consists of 14 residues. CDR1 is SNHLY, CDR2 FYNNEI, per germline. Trimming left V 7 bases short and J 4 bases short, with 13 bases between. CDR3 bases: TGTGCCAGCAATCGGGCCGGAAATAATGAAAAACTGTTTTTT. This encodes CASNRAGNNEKLFF.

This chain connects TRBV21-1 to TRBJ1-4; the table's D call of TRBD1 was not tested on the DNA. TRBV21-1 is deemed a pseudogene. The CDR3 covers 17 residues. CDR3 sequence: CASSKRATRGRVEKLFF. CDR3 sequence (DNA): TGTGCCAGCAGCAAAAGGGCCACGAGGGGGCGGGTGGAAAAACTGTTTTTT.

In the case of this clone: One end of the junction varies from germline; a read error may be responsible. This chain joins TRBV28 and TRBJ1-2; 10 nucleotides match TRBD1. The CDR3 length is 15 residues. CDR1 and CDR2 from the germline V gene are MDHEN and SYDVKM. The CDR3 is CASSSTFRDRGLNAF. For the CDR3, the DNA is TGTGCCAGCAGTTCTACCTTCCGGGACAGGGGATTGAACGCCTTC.

The chain combines TRBV14 with TRBJ1-6; no clear D gene. CDR3 length equals 16 residues. Per germline, CDR1 SGHDN and CDR2 FVKESK. Trimming took off 2 bases at V and 0 bases at J, with 8 bases between the two ends. The CDR3 DNA reads TGTGCCAGCAGCCAATTAGGGTTCTCCTATAATTCACCCCTCCACTTT. Its translation is CASSQLGFSYNSPLHF.

The rearrangement joins TRBV12-3 or TRBV12-4 to TRBJ1-2, with TRBD1 as a possible D gene (5 bases). This CDR3 has 13 residues. With 4 bases removed from V and 3 bases from J, the gap between germline ends came to 9 bases. Here the CDR3 DNA reads TGTGCCAGCAGTTCGGGGCCGGACTATGGCTACACCTTC. Its translation is CASSSGPDYGYTF.

The chain carries TRBV29-1 and TRBJ2-2, with 7 bases that match TRBD2. Looked up from germline, CDR1 is SQVTM and CDR2 is ANQGSEA. Germline trimming cut 3 bases from V and 5 bases from J; bases unmatched to any gene: 6. CDR3 length equals 14 residues. The CDR3 DNA follows: TGCAGCGTTGAGCAGGGAGGGAGGACCGGGGAGCTGTTTTTT. This translates into CSVEQGGRTGELFF.

This clone was picked up a small number of times. This sequence joins TRBV3-1 (or the pseudogene TRBV3-2) and TRBJ2-7; D call uncertain. V gave up 0 bases and J gave up 5 bases, with 11 bases separating them. This CDR3 has 14 residues. In germline, CDR1 is LGHDT, CDR2 YNNKEL (reference sequence). For the CDR3, the DNA is TGTGCCAGCAGCCAAGAACTTCTTCGTAACGAGCAGTACTTC. This translates into CASSQELLRNEQYF.

This rearrangement joins TRBV28 to TRBJ1-1, with D uncertain. Germline loops: CDR1 MDHEN, CDR2 SYDVKM. This CDR3 has 15 residues. The V and J ends lost 3 bases and 2 bases respectively, with 13 bases between them. The CDR3: CASSFIPRRNTEAFF. The CDR3, as DNA: TGTGCCAGCAGTTTTATCCCCCGAAGAAACACTGAAGCTTTCTTT.

This chain connects TRBV24-1 to TRBJ2-5, with 10 bases matching TRBD1. V gave up 3 bases and J gave up 2 bases; unmatched junction bases: 5. Germline CDR1 and CDR2: KGHDR and SFDVKD. The CDR3 runs 16 residues. Here the CDR3 DNA reads TGTGCCACCAGTGATACCGGGACAGGGGTTCAAGAGACCCAGTACTTC. The encoded protein is CATSDTGTGVQETQYF.

This sequence joins TRBV5-4 and TRBJ2-5; D possibly corresponds to TRBD2 (5 bases). Trimming took 2 bases from V and 5 from J, leaving 13 bases between them. Germline V lookup: CDR1 SGHNT, CDR2 YYREEE (reference sequence). This CDR3 is built from 14 residues. This CDR3 is CASSFGSGGETQYF. The DNA of the CDR3 is TGTGCCAGCAGCTTTGGGTCGGGCGGGGAGACCCAGTACTTC.

V gene TRBV5-5 combines with J gene TRBJ1-2; 7 positions agree with TRBD1. Germline loops: CDR1 SGHKS, CDR2 YYEKEE (reference sequence). The CDR3 sequence is 15 residues long. The J segment lost 4 bases and the V segment lost 3 bases, leaving 9 bases of the junction unmatched. The CDR3 sequence is CASSSTPRDSYGYTF. The CDR3 DNA is TGTGCCAGCAGCTCAACTCCCCGGGACAGCTATGGCTACACCTTC.

This rearrangement joins TRBV4-3 to TRBJ2-1, with 10 bases identical to TRBD2. CDR3 length equals 21 residues. The V gene's germline CDR1 is LGHNA and CDR2 YSLEER. With V trimmed by 1 base and J by 7 bases, 22 bases remained unmatched. CDR3 DNA sequence: TGCGCCAGCAGCCAAGGGATCGTAGCGGGGGGCCTGACGGGTGAGAAGAATGAGCAGTTCTTC. It translates to CASSQGIVAGGLTGEKNEQFF.

The V gene is TRBV6-1, the J gene TRBJ2-7; 7 nucleotides line up with TRBD2. V lost 3 bases to trimming and J lost 2 bases; unmatched junction nucleotides: 7. Germline lookup yields CDR1 MNHNS and CDR2 SASEGT. CDR3 length: 15 residues. For the CDR3, the DNA is TGTGCCAGCAGTGACGTGTCTAGCGGACCCTACGAGCAGTACTTC. Translating gives CASSDVSSGPYEQYF.

The V gene is TRBV28, the J gene TRBJ2-2, with 8 bases matching TRBD1. This CDR3 spans 14 amino acids. CDR1 is MDHEN and CDR2 is SYDVKM in the germline V gene. V was clipped by 10 bases and J by 1 base; unmatched bases: 5. CDR3 sequence reads: CATQDRGNTGELFF. CDR3 bases: TGTGCCACCCAAGACAGGGGGAACACCGGGGAGCTGTTTTTT.

The genes are TRBV7-2 and TRBJ2-3; D not certain. Germline loops: CDR1 SGHTA, CDR2 FQGNSA. V shed 0 bases and J shed 2 bases, with 21 bases lying between them. CDR3 length equals 19 residues. Here the CDR3 reads CASSLARSALTLSTDTQYF. CDR3 sequence (DNA): TGTGCCAGCAGCTTAGCACGGTCAGCCCTTACTCTGTCCACAGATACGCAGTATTTT.

On this clone itself: The germline gene is not matched at one end of the junction; a read error may be the cause. The chain joins TRBV7-7 to TRBJ2-5; D gene ambiguous. The CDR3 loop spans 14 amino acids. Germline values: CDR1 SSHAT, CDR2 FNYEAQ (reference sequence). The CDR3 DNA reads as TGTGCTAGCAGCTTTCTGGGTATCGGAGAGACCCAGTACTTC. This sequence encodes CASSFLGIGETQYF.

The V call is TRBV19, the J call TRBJ2-2; possibly TRBD2 for D (6 bases). Looked up from germline, CDR1 is LNHDA and CDR2 is SQIVND (reference sequence). V shed 5 bases and J shed 0 bases, with 16 bases lying between them. The CDR3 totals 17 residues. CDR3 sequence: CASSFVVGRTNTGELFF. The CDR3 region has the DNA TGTGCCAGTAGTTTTGTAGTGGGGAGGACGAACACCGGGGAGCTGTTTTTT.

V usage is TRBV3-1 (or the pseudogene TRBV3-2) and J usage is TRBJ2-1; D is ambiguous. This CDR3 comprises 12 residues. V lost 3 bases and J 10 bases, leaving 10 bases between the germline ends. Per germline, CDR1 LGHDT and CDR2 YNNKEL (reference sequence). CDR3 sequence: CASSQDQWEQFF. CDR3 in DNA: TGTGCCAGCAGCCAGGATCAGTGGGAGCAGTTCTTC.

The chain recombines TRBV10-1 with TRBJ2-5, with D hard to call. The germline V and J ends were trimmed by 6 bases and 5 bases, with 13 bases remaining between them. Germline V lookup: CDR1 WNHNN, CDR2 SYGVQD (reference sequence). There are 13 residues in the CDR3. This CDR3 is CASSRGVYETQYF. CDR3 bases: TGCGCCAGCAGCAGAGGAGTGTACGAGACCCAGTACTTC.

The rearrangement uses TRBV9 and TRBJ2-3; the match to TRBD2 covers 8 bases. The germline V gene has CDR1 SGDLS and CDR2 YYNGEE. This CDR3 region has 14 residues. V was clipped by 3 bases and J by 9 bases; unmatched bases: 9. CDR3 sequence: CASSDPGGEKTQYF. The CDR3, as DNA: TGTGCCAGCAGCGACCCCGGGGGGGAGAAGACGCAGTATTTT. Filled out from reference TRBV9 and TRBJ2-3, the complete variable domain reads DSGVTQTPKHLITATGQRVTLRCSPRSGDLSVYWYQQSLDQGLQFLIQYYNGEERAKGNILERFSAQQFPDLHSELNLSSLELGDSALYFCASSDPGGEKTQYFGPGTRLTVL.

This sequence joins TRBV10-3 and TRBJ1-4; TRBD1 might be the D (5 bases). The V and J ends lost 8 bases and 5 bases respectively, with 15 bases between them. The CDR3 is 14 amino acids. CDR1 is ENHRY, CDR2 SYGVKD, per germline. CDR3 sequence reads: CAIGPTGENEKLFF. The CDR3 region has the DNA TGTGCCATCGGACCTACAGGAGAAAATGAAAAACTGTTTTTT.